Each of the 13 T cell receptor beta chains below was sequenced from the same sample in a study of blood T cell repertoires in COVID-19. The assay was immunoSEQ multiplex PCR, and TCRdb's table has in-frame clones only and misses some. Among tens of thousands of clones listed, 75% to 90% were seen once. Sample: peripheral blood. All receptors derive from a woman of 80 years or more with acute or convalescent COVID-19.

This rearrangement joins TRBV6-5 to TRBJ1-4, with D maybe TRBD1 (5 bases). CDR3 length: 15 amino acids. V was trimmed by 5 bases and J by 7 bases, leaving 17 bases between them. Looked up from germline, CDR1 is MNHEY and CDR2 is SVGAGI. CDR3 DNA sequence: TGTGCCAGCAGTCCCCCGGAACAGGCCGCTGAAAAACTGTTTTTT. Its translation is CASSPPEQAAEKLFF.

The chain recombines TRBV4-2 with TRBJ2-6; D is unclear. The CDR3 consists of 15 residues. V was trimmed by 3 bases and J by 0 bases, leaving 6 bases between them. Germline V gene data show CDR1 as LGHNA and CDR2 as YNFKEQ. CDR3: CASSQLDSGANVLTF. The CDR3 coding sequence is TGTGCCAGCAGCCAGCTAGACTCTGGGGCCAACGTCCTGACTTTC.

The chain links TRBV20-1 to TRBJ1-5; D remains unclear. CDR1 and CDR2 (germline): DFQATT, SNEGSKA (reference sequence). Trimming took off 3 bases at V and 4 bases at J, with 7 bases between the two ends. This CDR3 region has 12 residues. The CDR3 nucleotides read TGCAGTGCTAGTGGCGCAAATCAGCCCCAGCATTTT. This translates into CSASGANQPQHF.

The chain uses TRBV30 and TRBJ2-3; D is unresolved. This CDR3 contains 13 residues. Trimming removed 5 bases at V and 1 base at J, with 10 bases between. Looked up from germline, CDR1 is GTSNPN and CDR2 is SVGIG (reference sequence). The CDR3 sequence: CAWSLFGTDTQYF. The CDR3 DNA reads TGTGCCTGGTCCCTATTCGGCACAGATACGCAGTATTTT.

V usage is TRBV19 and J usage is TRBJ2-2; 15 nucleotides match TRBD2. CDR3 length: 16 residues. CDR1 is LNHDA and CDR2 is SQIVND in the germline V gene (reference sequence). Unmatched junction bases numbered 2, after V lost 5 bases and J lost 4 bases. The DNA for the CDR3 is TGTGCCAGTAGTTCGGGACTAGCGGGAGGCACCGGGGAGCTGTTTTTT. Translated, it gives CASSSGLAGGTGELFF.

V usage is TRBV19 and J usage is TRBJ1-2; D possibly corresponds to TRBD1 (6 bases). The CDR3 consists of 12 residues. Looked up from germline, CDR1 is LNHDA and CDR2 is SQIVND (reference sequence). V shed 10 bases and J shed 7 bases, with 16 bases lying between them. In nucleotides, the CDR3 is TGTGCCACGACGCAGGGGCCGAGTGGCTACACCTTC. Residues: CATTQGPSGYTF. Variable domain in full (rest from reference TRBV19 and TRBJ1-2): DGGITQSPKYLFRKEGQNVTLSCEQNLNHDAMYWYRQDPGQGLRLIYYSQIVNDFQKGDIAEGYSVSREKKESFPLTVTSAQKNPTAFYLCATTQGPSGYTFGSGTRLTVV.

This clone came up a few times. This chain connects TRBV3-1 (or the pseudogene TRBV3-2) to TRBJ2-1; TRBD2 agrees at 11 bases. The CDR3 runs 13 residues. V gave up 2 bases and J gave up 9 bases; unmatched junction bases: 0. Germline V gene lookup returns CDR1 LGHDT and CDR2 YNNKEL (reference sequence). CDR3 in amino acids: CASSQTSGGEQFF. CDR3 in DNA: TGTGCCAGCAGCCAAACTAGCGGGGGTGAGCAGTTCTTC.

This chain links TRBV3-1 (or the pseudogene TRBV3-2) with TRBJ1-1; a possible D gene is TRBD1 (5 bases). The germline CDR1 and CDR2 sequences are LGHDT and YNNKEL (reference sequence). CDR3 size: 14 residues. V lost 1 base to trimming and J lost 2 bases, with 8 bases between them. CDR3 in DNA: TGTGCCAGCAGCCAAGGGACACCCAACACTGAAGCTTTCTTT. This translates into CASSQGTPNTEAFF.

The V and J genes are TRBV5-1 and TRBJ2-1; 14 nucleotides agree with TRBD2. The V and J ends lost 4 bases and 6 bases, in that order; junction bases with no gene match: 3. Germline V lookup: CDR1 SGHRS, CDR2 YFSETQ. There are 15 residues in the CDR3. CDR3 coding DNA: TGCGCCAGCAGCGCAGGGACTAGCGGGAGCAATGAGCAGTTCTTC. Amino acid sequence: CASSAGTSGSNEQFF.

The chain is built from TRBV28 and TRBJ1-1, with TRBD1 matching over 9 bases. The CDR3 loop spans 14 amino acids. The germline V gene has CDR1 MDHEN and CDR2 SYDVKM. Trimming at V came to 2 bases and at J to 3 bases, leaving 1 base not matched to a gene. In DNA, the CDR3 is TGTGCCAGCAGTTTAGGACAGGGGTACACTGAAGCTTTCTTT. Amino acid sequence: CASSLGQGYTEAFF.

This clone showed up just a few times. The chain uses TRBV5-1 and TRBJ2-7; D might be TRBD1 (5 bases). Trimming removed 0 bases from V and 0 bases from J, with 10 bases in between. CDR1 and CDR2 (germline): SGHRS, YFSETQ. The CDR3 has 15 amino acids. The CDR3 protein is CASSLAGISSYEQYF. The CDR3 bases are TGCGCCAGCAGCTTGGCAGGGATCAGCTCCTACGAGCAGTACTTC. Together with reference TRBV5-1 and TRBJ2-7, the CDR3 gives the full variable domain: KAGVTQTPRYLIKTRGQQVTLSCSPISGHRSVSWYQQTPGQGLQFLFEYFSETQRNKGNFPGRFSGRQFSNSRSEMNVSTLELGDSALYLCASSLAGISSYEQYFGPGTRLTVT.

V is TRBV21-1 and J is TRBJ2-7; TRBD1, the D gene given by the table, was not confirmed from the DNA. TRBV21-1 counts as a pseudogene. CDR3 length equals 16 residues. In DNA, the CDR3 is TGTGCCACTCCCGCGAACGACAGGGGGATTTTCTACGAGCAGTACTTC. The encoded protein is CATPANDRGIFYEQYF.

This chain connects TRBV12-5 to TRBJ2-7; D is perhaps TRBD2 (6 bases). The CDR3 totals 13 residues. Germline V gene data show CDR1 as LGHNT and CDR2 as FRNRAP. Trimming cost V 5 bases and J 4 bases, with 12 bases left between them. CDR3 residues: CASGLLGGYEQYF. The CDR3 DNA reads TGTGCTAGTGGTCTCCTCGGAGGGTACGAGCAGTACTTC.